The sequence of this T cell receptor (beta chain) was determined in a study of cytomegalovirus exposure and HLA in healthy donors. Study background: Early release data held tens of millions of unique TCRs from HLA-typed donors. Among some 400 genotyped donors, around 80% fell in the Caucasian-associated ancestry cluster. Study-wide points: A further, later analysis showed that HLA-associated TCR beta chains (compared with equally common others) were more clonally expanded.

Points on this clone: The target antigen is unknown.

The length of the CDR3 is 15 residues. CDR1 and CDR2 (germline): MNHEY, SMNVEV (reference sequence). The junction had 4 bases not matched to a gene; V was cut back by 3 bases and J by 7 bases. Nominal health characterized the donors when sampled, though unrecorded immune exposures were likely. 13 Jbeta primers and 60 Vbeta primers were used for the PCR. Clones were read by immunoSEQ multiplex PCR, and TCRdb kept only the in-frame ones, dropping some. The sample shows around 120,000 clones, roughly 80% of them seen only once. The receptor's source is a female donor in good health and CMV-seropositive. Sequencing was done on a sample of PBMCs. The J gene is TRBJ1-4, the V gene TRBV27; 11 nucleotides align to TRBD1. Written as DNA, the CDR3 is TGTGCCAGCAGTTTGGGGGGGACAGGGGGTGAAAAACTGTTTTTT. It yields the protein CASSLGGTGGEKLFF.